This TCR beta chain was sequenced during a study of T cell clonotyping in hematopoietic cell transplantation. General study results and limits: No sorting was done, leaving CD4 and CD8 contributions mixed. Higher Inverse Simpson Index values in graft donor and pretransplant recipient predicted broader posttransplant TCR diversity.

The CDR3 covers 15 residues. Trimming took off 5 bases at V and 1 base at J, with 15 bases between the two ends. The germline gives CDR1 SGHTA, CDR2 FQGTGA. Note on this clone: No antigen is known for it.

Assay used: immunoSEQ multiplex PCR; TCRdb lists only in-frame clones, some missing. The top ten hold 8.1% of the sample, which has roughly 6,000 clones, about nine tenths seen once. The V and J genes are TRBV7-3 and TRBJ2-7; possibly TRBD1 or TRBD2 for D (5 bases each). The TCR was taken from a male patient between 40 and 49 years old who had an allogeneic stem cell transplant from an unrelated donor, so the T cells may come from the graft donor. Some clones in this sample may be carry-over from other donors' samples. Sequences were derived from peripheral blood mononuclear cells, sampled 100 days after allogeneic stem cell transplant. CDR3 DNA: TGTGCCAGCAGCCCTTGGGGGTCCGGATCCTACGAGCAGTACTTC. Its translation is CASSPWGSGSYEQYF.